A single T cell receptor (beta chain) is shown here with its context. The antigen is not known. These data are taken from a study of CD8+CD57+ T cells in acquired aplastic anemia. Study details: When averaged, DNA from sorted CD4+ and CD8+ cells came to about 3 ug.

Trimming removed 1 base at V and 10 bases at J, with 19 bases between. Germline loops: CDR1 MGHRA, CDR2 YSYEKL. CDR3 size: 15 residues. The study profiled TCR beta VDJ and CDR3 using genomic DNA as template. TCRdb reanalysed the reads using MiXCR and keeps one entry per CDR3 protein. Seen here are fewer than 300,000 distinct CDR3 sequences, around 82% observed once, and the top ten hold less than 50%. An expansion of CD8+CD57+ cells by flow cytometry had been shown in patients chosen for sequencing. General study results and limits: A significant difference in CD8+ Simpson's diversity between patients and controls was not found. In common between the patients and the controls were some 28 CD8+ CDR3 sequences.

This clonotype was obtained from a human donor with aplastic anemia. The rearrangement links TRBV4-1 to TRBJ1-1, with D tentatively TRBD1 (5 bases). Material for sequencing was sorted CD4+, CD8+, or CD8+CD57+ T cells (not recorded which) from PBMCs. CDR3 in amino acids: CASSQVGGVGRGAFF. DNA of the CDR3: TGCGCCAGCAGCCAAGTTGGAGGGGTCGGGAGGGGAGCTTTCTTT.